This T cell receptor beta chain derives from a study of T cells after posttransplantation cyclophosphamide. On this clone: The antigen is not known.

Produced via immunoSEQ multiplex PCR; TCRdb's table is partial and in-frame only. The repertoire holds about 52,000 clones, with 94% as singletons. Overall study findings and caveats: TRB clonality was highly associated with recipient CMV seropositivity and reactivation. Later blood repertoires were often dominated by clones from the donor CD8+ memory compartment. Tissue-infiltrating T cells from skin or gut overlapped little with blood T cells.

The related graft donor's blood sample was taken on the day of bone marrow donation. Germline V lookup: CDR1 SGHRS, CDR2 YFSETQ. The CDR3 runs to 14 residues. Trimming took off 7 bases at V and 5 bases at J, with 18 bases between the two ends. This sequence joins TRBV5-1 and TRBJ2-5, with D perhaps matching TRBD1 (7 bases). The specimen sequenced was PBMCs. The receptor comes from a woman aged 30 to 39 in good health and a related stem cell transplant donor. The CDR3 loop is CASSGGGARETQYF. CDR3 coding DNA: TGCGCCAGCTCAGGAGGGGGCGCGAGGGAGACCCAGTACTTC.